This TCR beta chain was captured in a study of T cell responses to AZD1222 COVID-19 vaccine. This table comes from immunoSEQ multiplex PCR, and its TCRdb copy is limited to in-frame clones, with some not included. The sample shows about 150,000 clones, around nine tenths of them seen only once. Germline CDR1 reads MGHDK; CDR2 reads SYGVNS. Trimming shortened V by 3 bases and J by 0 bases, and 12 bases separated the two germline ends. This CDR3 spans 16 amino acids. Study results and limitations: Epitopes outside B.1.351 and B.1.1.7 mutated regions reportedly drew nearly half of spike TCRs.

Note on this clone: As yet, its antigen is unknown.

This TCR was sampled from an adult in good health. The chain joins TRBV25-1 to TRBJ2-4, with TRBD2 as a possible D gene (6 bases). The specimen comprised peripheral blood, sampled on day 0 of AZD1222 vaccination. The CDR3 reads CASSEGGYLAKNIQYF. The CDR3 nucleotides read TGTGCCAGCAGTGAGGGGGGTTATCTAGCCAAAAACATTCAGTACTTC.